This is a list of T cell receptor beta chains from one sample in a study of T-cell reconstitution after alpha-beta-depleted transplantation in children. TCRdb re-called the PCR reads with MiXCR, one entry per CDR3 protein. The table has about 240,000 distinct CDR3 sequences, roughly 25% seen once; the top ten hold roughly 2.5%. Sample: PBMCs, taken before TCRalphabeta/CD19-depleted stem cell transplant. Receptor source: a girl aged 2 to 10 with Fanconi anemia, due to receive a stem cell transplant. The CDR3 runs from the conserved cysteine through the conserved F or W. D genes are given only for firm matches.

j_call | d_call | v_call | cdr3_aa
TRBJ2-3 | TRBD2 | TRBV5-1 | CASSSSGDGYTQYF
TRBJ2-4 | TRBD2 | TRBV20-1 | CSAWTSGGGRIAKNIQYF
TRBJ2-5 | . | TRBV20-1 | CSAMEGVGETQYF
TRBJ2-7 | . | TRBV15 | CATSREGLSYEQYF
TRBJ1-5 | . | TRBV20-1 | CSAPGTGNQPQHF
TRBJ2-7 | . | TRBV20-1 | CSARARQVVSRGRYEQYF
TRBJ2-7 | TRBD2 | TRBV18 | CASSRLALLTREYEQYF
TRBJ2-5 | . | TRBV4-2 | CASSPGYQETQYF
TRBJ2-3 | TRBD1 | TRBV24-1 | CATSGTGRTDTQYF
TRBJ2-1 | . | TRBV4-2 | CASSLIGLVGNEQFF
TRBJ2-3 | . | TRBV7-9 | CASSPRPSTDTQYF
TRBJ2-2 | . | TRBV2 | CASMNLAYTNTGELFF
TRBJ2-7 | . | TRBV10-3 | CAMRDLDYEQYF
TRBJ1-5 | . | TRBV28 | CASRSGYSNQPQHF
TRBJ2-7 | TRBD2 | TRBV7-9 | CASSWTSGRNEQYF
TRBJ2-7 | . | TRBV29-1 | CSVLVFSYEQYF
TRBJ1-5 | TRBD1 | TRBV27 | CASSLGTGGNQPQHF
TRBJ2-1 | . | TRBV7-3 | CASSLTHRSEQFF
TRBJ2-5 | TRBD2 | TRBV29-1 | CSVEGGLAGGQETQYF
TRBJ2-2 | . | TRBV12-3/TRBV12-4 | CASSGYAFTGELFF
TRBJ2-2 | TRBD2 | TRBV4-2 | CASSQEGPGGRTGELFF
TRBJ2-3 | TRBD2 | TRBV5-1 | CASSALAGASDTQYF
TRBJ2-5 | . | TRBV28 | CASSFNGQQETQYF
TRBJ2-5 | . | TRBV28 | CASIPREDETQYF
TRBJ2-7 | TRBD2 | TRBV6-4 | CASSDPPSGGKYEQYF
TRBJ2-1 | TRBD2 | TRBV20-1 | CSAPTSGGYNEQFF
TRBJ1-4 | TRBD1 | TRBV20-1 | CSARDGRDSNEKLFF
TRBJ2-2 | TRBD2 | TRBV20-1 | CSASRSRGLGGTGELFF
TRBJ2-3 | TRBD2 | TRBV20-1 | CSAREGTSGRAQYF